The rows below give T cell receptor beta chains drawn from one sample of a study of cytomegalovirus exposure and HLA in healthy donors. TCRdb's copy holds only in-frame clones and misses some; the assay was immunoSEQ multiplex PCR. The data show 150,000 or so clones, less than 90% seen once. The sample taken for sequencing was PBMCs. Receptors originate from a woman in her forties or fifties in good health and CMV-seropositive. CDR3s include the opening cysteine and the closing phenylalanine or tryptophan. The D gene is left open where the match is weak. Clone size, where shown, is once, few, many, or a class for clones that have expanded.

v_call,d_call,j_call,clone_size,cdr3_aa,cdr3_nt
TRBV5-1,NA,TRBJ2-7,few,CASTMDSSSYEQYF,TGCGCCAGCACCATGGACAGTAGCTCCTACGAGCAGTACTTC
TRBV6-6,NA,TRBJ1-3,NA,CASASSGNTIYF,TGTGCCAGCGCCAGCTCTGGAAACACCATATATTTT
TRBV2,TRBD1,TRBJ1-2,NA,CASSEGQGYGYTF,TGTGCCAGCAGTGAGGGACAGGGGTATGGCTACACCTTC
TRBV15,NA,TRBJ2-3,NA,CATSRRSGSTDTQYF,TGTGCCACCAGCAGAAGAAGCGGGTCAACAGATACGCAGTATTTT
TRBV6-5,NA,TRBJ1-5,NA,CASSYWPGNNQPQHF,TGTGCCAGCAGTTACTGGCCAGGGAACAATCAGCCCCAGCATTTT
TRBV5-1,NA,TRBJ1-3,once,CASRGDPYSGNTIYF,TGCGCCAGCAGGGGCGACCCGTACTCTGGAAACACCATATATTTT
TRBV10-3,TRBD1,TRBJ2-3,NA,CAISLGQGGTDTQYF,TGTGCCATCAGTCTGGGACAGGGGGGGACAGATACGCAGTATTTT
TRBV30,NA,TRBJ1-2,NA,CAWRVPGGRGYTF,TGTGCCTGGAGGGTGCCGGGGGGTCGCGGCTACACCTTC
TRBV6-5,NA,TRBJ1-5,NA,CASAREEIGQPQHF,TGTGCCAGCGCCAGGGAGGAGATTGGTCAGCCCCAGCATTTT
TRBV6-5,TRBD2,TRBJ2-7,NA,CASSWALAGSTYEQYF,TGTGCCAGCAGTTGGGCCCTAGCGGGTAGCACCTACGAGCAGTACTTC
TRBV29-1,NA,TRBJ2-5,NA,CSVGSGEETQYF,TGCAGCGTTGGCTCGGGGGAAGAGACCCAGTACTTC
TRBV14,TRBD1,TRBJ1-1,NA,CASSQDYRGTEAFF,TGTGCCAGCAGCCAAGATTACAGGGGAACTGAAGCTTTCTTT
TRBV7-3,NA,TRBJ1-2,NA,CASSRDSGYGYTF,TGTGCCAGCAGCCGGGACTCAGGCTATGGCTACACCTTC
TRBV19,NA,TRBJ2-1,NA,CASRGPGPKQFF,TGTGCCAGTAGGGGGCCTGGGCCTAAGCAGTTCTTC
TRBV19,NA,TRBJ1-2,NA,CASSNVADNYGYTF,TGTGCCAGTAGTAATGTCGCGGATAACTATGGCTACACCTTC
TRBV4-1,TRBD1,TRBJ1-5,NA,CASSQRTGRDQPQHF,TGCGCCAGCAGCCAACGGACAGGGCGCGATCAGCCCCAGCATTTT
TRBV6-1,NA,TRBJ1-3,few,CASSEAGVSGNTIYF,TGTGCCAGCAGTGAGGCCGGAGTCTCTGGAAACACCATATATTTT
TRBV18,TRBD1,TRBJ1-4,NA,CASSPGQGDEKLFF,TGTGCCAGCTCACCGGGACAGGGGGACGAAAAACTGTTTTTT
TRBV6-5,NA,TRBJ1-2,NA,CASSSGARGVGYTF,TGTGCCAGCAGCTCAGGGGCCAGGGGCGTTGGCTACACCTTC
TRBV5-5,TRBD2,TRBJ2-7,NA,CASSLRLAGGDSYEQYF,TGTGCCAGCAGCTTGCGACTAGCGGGGGGCGACTCCTACGAGCAGTACTTC
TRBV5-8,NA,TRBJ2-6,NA,CASSLEGPGSGANVLTF,TGTGCCAGCAGCTTGGAGGGGCCAGGGTCTGGGGCCAACGTCCTGACTTTC
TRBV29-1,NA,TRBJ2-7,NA,CSVGTDYEQYF,TGCAGCGTTGGGACAGACTACGAGCAGTACTTC
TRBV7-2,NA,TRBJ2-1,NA,CASSLGDSKVEQFF,TGTGCCAGCAGCTTAGGCGACTCCAAAGTTGAGCAGTTCTTC
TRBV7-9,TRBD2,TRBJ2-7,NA,CSSSSLGGYEQYF,TGTTCCAGCAGCTCGCTCGGGGGGTACGAGCAGTACTTC
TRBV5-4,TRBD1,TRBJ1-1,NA,CASSLDPQGEAFF,TGTGCCAGCAGCTTGGACCCACAGGGGGAAGCTTTCTTT
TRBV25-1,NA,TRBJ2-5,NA,CASSAGETQYF,TGTGCCAGCAGTGCGGGGGAGACCCAGTACTTC
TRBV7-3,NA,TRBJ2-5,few,CASSPSKKETQYF,TGTGCCAGCAGCCCATCCAAAAAAGAGACCCAGTACTTC
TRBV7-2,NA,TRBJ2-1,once,CASSLGGLVLLGPYNEQFF,TGTGCCAGCAGCTTAGGAGGGCTAGTCCTACTGGGTCCCTACAATGAGCAGTTCTTC
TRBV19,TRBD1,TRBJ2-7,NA,CASSIGPGQIYEQYF,TGTGCCAGTAGTATCGGACCGGGACAGATCTACGAGCAGTACTTC
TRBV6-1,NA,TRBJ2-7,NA,CASETALSYEQYF,TGTGCCAGCGAGACAGCACTCAGCTACGAGCAGTACTTC
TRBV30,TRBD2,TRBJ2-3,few,CAWSSGGVGTDTQYF,TGTGCCTGGAGTTCGGGAGGGGTGGGTACAGATACGCAGTATTTT
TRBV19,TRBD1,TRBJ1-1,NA,CASSRRTGGADTEAFF,TGTGCCAGTAGCCGGAGGACAGGGGGTGCGGACACTGAAGCTTTCTTT